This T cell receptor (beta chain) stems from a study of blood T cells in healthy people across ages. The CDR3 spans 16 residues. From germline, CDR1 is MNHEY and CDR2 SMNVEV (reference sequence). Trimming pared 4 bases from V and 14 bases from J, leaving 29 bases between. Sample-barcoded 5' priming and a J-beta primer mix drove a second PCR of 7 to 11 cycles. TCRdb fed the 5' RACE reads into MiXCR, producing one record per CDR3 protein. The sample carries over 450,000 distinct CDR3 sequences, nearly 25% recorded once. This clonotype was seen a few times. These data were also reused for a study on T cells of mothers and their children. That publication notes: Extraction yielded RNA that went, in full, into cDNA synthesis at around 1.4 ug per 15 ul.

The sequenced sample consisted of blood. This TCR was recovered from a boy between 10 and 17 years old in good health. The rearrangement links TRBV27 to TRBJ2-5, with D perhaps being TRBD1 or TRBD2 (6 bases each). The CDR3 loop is CASSWGIGQGQREQYF. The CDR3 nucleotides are TGTGCCAGCAGTTGGGGCATAGGGCAGGGACAACGGGAGCAATACTTC.